The TCR beta chain under discussion was sequenced for a study of blood T cell repertoires in COVID-19. Study-level background: Sources were T cells, B-cell-depleted T cells, or PBMCs; the material itself was cDNA or gDNA.

Authors' data handling: Reference gene primer amplification gave estimated nucleated cell counts. Produced via immunoSEQ multiplex PCR; TCRdb's table is partial and in-frame only. V, J and clone size are taken as reported in that table, and D and trimming were inferred from the DNA itself. The sample carries roughly 250,000 clones, more than 85% recorded once. This CDR3 is built from 16 residues. Trimming removed 4 bases from V and 5 bases from J, with 18 bases in between. Germline CDR1 and CDR2: SGHRS and YFSETQ. This receptor was obtained from a woman aged 50 to 60 who had recovered from COVID-19. Material for sequencing was PBMCs or T cells enriched from blood (not recorded which). The V gene is TRBV5-1, the J gene TRBJ2-2, with D perhaps matching TRBD1 (5 bases). The CDR3 DNA reads TGCGCCAGCAGCCGAGCACAGGCGGACGGAACCGGGGAGCTGTTTTTT. Translating gives CASSRAQADGTGELFF.